Listed here are 19 T cell receptor beta chains from one sample, sequenced in a study of T cell repertoires in cytomegalovirus infection. Their antigens remain unidentified. From the reads, TCRdb called clonotypes with MiXCR, one entry per CDR3 protein. The sample holds about 920,000 distinct CDR3 sequences, around 32% seen once. The starting material was cultured CD8+ T cells from PBMCs, obtained from culture after CMV antigen stimulation. Source of these receptors: a human donor in good health (CMV status not recorded). Some clones in this sample may be carry-over from other donors' samples.

The chain links TRBV7-6 to TRBJ1-6; D is possibly TRBD1 (6 bases). Germline V gives CDR1 SGHVS, CDR2 FNYEAQ. Trimming pared 5 bases from V and 5 bases from J, leaving 10 bases between. The CDR3 has 14 amino acids. The CDR3 sequence is CASSPRQDNSPLHF. CDR3 sequence (DNA): TGTGCCAGCAGCCCGCGACAGGATAATTCACCCCTCCACTTT.

This clonotype was seen a handful of times. The chain joins TRBV13 to TRBJ2-7, with TRBD2 matching 16 bases. Germline loops: CDR1 PRHDT, CDR2 FYEKMQ (reference sequence). This CDR3 contains 17 residues. V shed 5 bases, J shed 1 base, and the junction held 5 bases outside the gene matches. CDR3 in amino acids: CASSTGTSGGVSYEQYF. The CDR3 DNA is TGTGCCAGCAGCACCGGGACTAGCGGGGGGGTTTCCTACGAGCAGTACTTC.

This clonotype has only a few counts. CDR3: CASSQEYGKYYSYNEQFF. DNA of the CDR3: TGCGCCAGCAGCCAAGAGTATGGTAAATACTACTCCTACAATGAGCAGTTCTTC. The V call is TRBV4-1, the J call TRBJ2-1; D not certain. V gave up 0 bases and J gave up 0 bases, with 15 bases separating them. This CDR3 contains 18 residues. Germline-derived CDR1 and CDR2 are MGHRA and YSYEKL.

The chain's CDR3 is CASSLSGTGGDQPQHF. CDR3 DNA sequence: TGTGCCAGCAGCCTCTCCGGGACAGGGGGCGATCAGCCCCAGCATTTT. V is TRBV9 and J is TRBJ1-5; 12 bases line up with TRBD1. Looked up from germline, CDR1 is SGDLS and CDR2 is YYNGEE. Trimming cost V 4 bases and J 5 bases; bases outside gene matches: 7. The CDR3 spans 16 residues.

The chain employs TRBV7-6 and TRBJ2-2; D tentatively reads TRBD1 or TRBD2 (5 bases each). This CDR3 has 16 amino acids. The V gene lost 5 bases and the J gene lost 6 bases, with 19 bases spanning the gap. The germline gives CDR1 SGHVS, CDR2 FNYEAQ. CDR3 DNA: TGTGCCAGCAGCCTCGGGGAGAAGGGGCGGGCCGGGGAGCTGTTTTTT. Amino acid sequence: CASSLGEKGRAGELFF.

This clonotype was seen only a few times. The V and J genes are TRBV7-6 and TRBJ2-2, with D maybe TRBD1 (5 bases). Trimming took off 0 bases at V and 6 bases at J, with 8 bases between the two ends. The germline V gene encodes CDR1 SGHVS and CDR2 FNYEAQ. This CDR3 contains 14 residues. The CDR3 DNA is TGTGCCAGCAGCTTAGCGGCAGGGCCCGGGGAGCTGTTTTTT. This translates into CASSLAAGPGELFF. Full variable domain (outside the CDR3, taken from reference TRBV7-6 and TRBJ2-2): GAGVSQSPRYKVTKRGQDVALRCDPISGHVSLYWYRQALGQGPEFLTYFNYEAQQDKSGLPNDRFSAERPEGSISTLTIQRTEQRDSAMYRCASSLAAGPGELFFGEGSRLTVL.

The table lists this clonotype with a few counts. The genes are TRBV5-1 and TRBJ1-2; perhaps TRBD1 as D (5 bases). Germline assignment: CDR1 SGHRS and CDR2 YFSETQ. The germline V and J ends were trimmed by 2 bases and 6 bases, with 11 bases remaining between them. The CDR3 runs 13 residues. The CDR3 sequence is CASSLSVGDGYTF. The DNA for the CDR3 is TGCGCCAGCAGCTTAAGTGTAGGGGATGGCTACACCTTC.

The chain combines TRBV6-4 with TRBJ1-4; TRBD1 might be the D (6 bases). This CDR3 spans 16 amino acids. Trimming cost V 3 bases and J 8 bases, with 19 bases left between them. Germline V gives CDR1 MRHNA, CDR2 SNTAGT. CDR3 nucleotide sequence: TGTGCCAGCAGTGAGACAGGACGCGCCAGGGGAGAAAAACTGTTTTTT. This translates into CASSETGRARGEKLFF.

In nucleotides, the CDR3 is TGTGCCAGCAGCCAAGGATGGACCGCTAGCAATCAGCCCCAGCATTTT. It codes for CASSQGWTASNQPQHF. The chain has TRBV28 and TRBJ1-5; D gene ambiguous. The CDR3 has 16 amino acids. Germline values: CDR1 MDHEN, CDR2 SYDVKM. With 6 bases removed from V and 0 bases from J, the gap between germline ends came to 15 bases.

This clonotype was seen a few times. The CDR3 loop is CASRHLDRGLESPLHF. The CDR3 nucleotides read TGTGCCAGCAGACACTTGGACAGGGGGCTCGAATCACCCCTCCACTTT. This sequence joins TRBV5-4 and TRBJ1-6, with 11 nucleotides matching TRBD1. The V gene end was trimmed by 5 bases and the J gene end by 10 bases; junction bases not matched to a gene: 11. The CDR3 contains 16 residues. Germline CDR1 reads SGHNT; CDR2 reads YYREEE (reference sequence).

This clonotype turned up a few times. The CDR3: CASSLSGTVNGYTF. CDR3 coding DNA: TGTGCCAGCAGTTTATCGGGGACAGTTAATGGCTACACCTTC. V and J are TRBV27 and TRBJ1-2; the match to TRBD1 covers 7 bases. The germline CDR1 and CDR2 sequences are MNHEY and SMNVEV (reference sequence). The V and J ends lost 0 bases and 6 bases, in that order; junction bases with no gene match: 4. The CDR3 contains 14 residues.

There are a few counts of this clonotype. This chain links TRBV7-6 with TRBJ2-3; the D is unclear. This CDR3 region has 14 residues. With 4 bases removed from V and 1 base from J, the gap between germline ends came to 9 bases. The germline V gene encodes CDR1 SGHVS and CDR2 FNYEAQ. In DNA form, the CDR3 reads TGTGCCAGCAGCTCAACTCCGGGCACAGATACGCAGTATTTT. As protein: CASSSTPGTDTQYF.

The rearrangement links TRBV19 to TRBJ1-2; weak D call: TRBD1 (5 bases). CDR3 size: 16 residues. Trimming removed 3 bases from V and 8 bases from J, with 22 bases in between. Germline CDR1 and CDR2: LNHDA and SQIVND (reference sequence). This CDR3 reads CASSISWTSFTIGYTF. In DNA form, the CDR3 reads TGTGCCAGTAGTATCTCGTGGACATCGTTTACTATCGGCTACACCTTC.

This clonotype showed up just a few times. This chain links TRBV5-1 with TRBJ2-1; D may match TRBD1 or TRBD2 (6 bases each). The V gene's germline CDR1 is SGHRS and CDR2 YFSETQ. The CDR3 totals 14 residues. Trimming cost V 4 bases and J 8 bases, with 16 bases left between them. Here the CDR3 reads CASSPRGRLDEQFF. The DNA of the CDR3 is TGCGCCAGCAGCCCCCGGGGGCGGTTGGATGAGCAGTTCTTC. The full variable domain, rest sourced from reference TRBV5-1 and TRBJ2-1, is KAGVTQTPRYLIKTRGQQVTLSCSPISGHRSVSWYQQTPGQGLQFLFEYFSETQRNKGNFPGRFSGRQFSNSRSEMNVSTLELGDSALYLCASSPRGRLDEQFFGPGTRLTVL.

This clonotype was seen a handful of times. The V gene is TRBV28, the J gene TRBJ2-7; possibly TRBD1 for D (5 bases). CDR1 is MDHEN, CDR2 SYDVKM, per germline. The CDR3 length is 13 residues. V lost 10 bases and J lost 3, with 16 bases in between. The CDR3 coding sequence is TGTGCCACAAGAAACAGGCGCAACTACGAGCAGTACTTC. Its protein is CATRNRRNYEQYF. The complete variable domain, with remaining parts taken from reference TRBV28 and TRBJ2-7, reads DVKVTQSSRYLVKRTGEKVFLECVQDMDHENMFWYRQDPGLGLRLIYFSYDVKMKEKGDIPEGYSVSREKKERFSLILESASTNQTSMYLCATRNRRNYEQYFGPGTRLTVT.

V usage is TRBV7-3 and J usage is TRBJ2-5; 10 positions agree with TRBD2. The length of the CDR3 is 16 residues. CDR1 is SGHTA, CDR2 FQGTGA, per germline. With 5 bases clipped from V and 4 bases from J, the junction kept 10 bases outside the gene matches. CDR3 nucleotides: TGTGCCAGCAGCCCTCGGGAGCGGGGGGGCCGAGAGACCCAGTACTTC. Protein: CASSPRERGGRETQYF.

This chain uses TRBV6-5 with TRBJ2-1, with D possibly being TRBD1 or TRBD2 (7 bases each). This CDR3 spans 13 amino acids. Germline V gives CDR1 MNHEY, CDR2 SVGAGI. V shed 7 bases and J shed 5 bases, with 12 bases lying between them. The CDR3, as DNA: TGTGCCAGCACGCAGGGGGGGCACAATGAGCAGTTCTTC. This translates into CASTQGGHNEQFF.

The gene calls are TRBV4-1 and TRBJ2-3; D is ambiguous. V was shortened by 1 base and J by 5 bases, with 13 bases between the two germline ends. The CDR3 sequence is 15 residues long. CDR1 is MGHRA and CDR2 is YSYEKL in the germline V gene. CDR3 bases: TGCGCCAGCAGCCAAGGCCAGGTGCCGGGAGATACGCAGTATTTT. Protein: CASSQGQVPGDTQYF.

This chain uses TRBV6-2 or TRBV6-3 with TRBJ1-1; D gene ambiguous. V lost 6 bases and J 7 bases, leaving 9 bases between the germline ends. The germline V gene encodes CDR1 MNHEY and CDR2 SVGEGT. This CDR3 has 11 amino acids. CDR3 sequence reads: CASSWAVEAFF. CDR3 bases: TGTGCCAGCAGCTGGGCCGTTGAAGCTTTCTTT.